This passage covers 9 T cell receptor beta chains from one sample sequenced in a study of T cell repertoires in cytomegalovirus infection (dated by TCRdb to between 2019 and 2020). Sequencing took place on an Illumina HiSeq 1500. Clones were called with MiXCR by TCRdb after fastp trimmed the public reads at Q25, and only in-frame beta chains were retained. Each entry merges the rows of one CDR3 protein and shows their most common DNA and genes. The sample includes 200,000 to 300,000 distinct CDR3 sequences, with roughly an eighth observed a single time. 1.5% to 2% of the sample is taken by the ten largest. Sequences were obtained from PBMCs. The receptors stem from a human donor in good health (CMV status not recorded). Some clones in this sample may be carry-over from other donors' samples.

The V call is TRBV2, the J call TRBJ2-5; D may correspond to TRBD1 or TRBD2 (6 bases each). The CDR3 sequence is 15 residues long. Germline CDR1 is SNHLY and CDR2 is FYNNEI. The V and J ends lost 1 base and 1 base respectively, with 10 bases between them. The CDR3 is CASSEDGGPQETQYF. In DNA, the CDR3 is TGTGCCAGCAGTGAAGATGGGGGGCCCCAAGAGACCCAGTACTTC.

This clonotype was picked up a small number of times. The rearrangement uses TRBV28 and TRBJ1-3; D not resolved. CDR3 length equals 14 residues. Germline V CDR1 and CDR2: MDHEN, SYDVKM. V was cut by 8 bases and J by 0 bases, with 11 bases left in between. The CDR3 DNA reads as TGTGCCAGCGGTCGGCGGTCCTCTGGAAACACCATATATTTT. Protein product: CASGRRSSGNTIYF. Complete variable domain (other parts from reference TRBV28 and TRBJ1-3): DVKVTQSSRYLVKRTGEKVFLECVQDMDHENMFWYRQDPGLGLRLIYFSYDVKMKEKGDIPEGYSVSREKKERFSLILESASTNQTSMYLCASGRRSSGNTIYFGEGSWLTVV.

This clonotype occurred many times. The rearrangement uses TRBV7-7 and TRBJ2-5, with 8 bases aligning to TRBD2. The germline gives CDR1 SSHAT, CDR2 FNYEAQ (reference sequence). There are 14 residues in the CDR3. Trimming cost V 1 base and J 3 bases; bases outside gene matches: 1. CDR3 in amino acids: CASSLEAGEETQYF. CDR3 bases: TGTGCCAGCAGCTTAGAAGCGGGAGAAGAGACCCAGTACTTC.

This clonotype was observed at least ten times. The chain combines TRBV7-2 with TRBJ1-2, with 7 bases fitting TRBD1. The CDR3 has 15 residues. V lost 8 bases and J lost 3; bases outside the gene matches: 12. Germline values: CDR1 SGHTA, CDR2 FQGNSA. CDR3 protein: CASPREGASDYGYTF. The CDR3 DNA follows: TGTGCCAGCCCCAGGGAGGGGGCGTCCGACTATGGCTACACCTTC.

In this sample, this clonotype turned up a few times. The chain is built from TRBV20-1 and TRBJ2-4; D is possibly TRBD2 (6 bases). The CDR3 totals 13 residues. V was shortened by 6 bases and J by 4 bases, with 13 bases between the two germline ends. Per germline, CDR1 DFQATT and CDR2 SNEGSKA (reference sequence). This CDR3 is CSAPGTPKNIQYF. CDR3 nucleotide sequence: TGCAGTGCCCCCGGGACTCCTAAAAACATTCAGTACTTC.

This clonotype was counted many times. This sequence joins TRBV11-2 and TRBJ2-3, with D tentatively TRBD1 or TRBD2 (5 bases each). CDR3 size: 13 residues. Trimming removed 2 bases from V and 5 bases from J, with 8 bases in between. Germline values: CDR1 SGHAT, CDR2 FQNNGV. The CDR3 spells CASSLQGVDTQYF. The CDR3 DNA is TGTGCCAGCAGCTTACAGGGAGTAGATACGCAGTATTTT. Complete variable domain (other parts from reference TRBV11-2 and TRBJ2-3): EAGVAQSPRYKIIEKRQSVAFWCNPISGHATLYWYQQILGQGPKLLIQFQNNGVVDDSQLPKDRFSAERLKGVDSTLKIQPAKLEDSAVYLCASSLQGVDTQYFGPGTRLTVL.

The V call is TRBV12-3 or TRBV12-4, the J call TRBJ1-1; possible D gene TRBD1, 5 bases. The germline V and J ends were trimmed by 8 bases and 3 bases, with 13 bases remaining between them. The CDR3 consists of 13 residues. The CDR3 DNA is TGTGCCAGCTTTCAAGTCAGGGACACTGAAGCTTTCTTT. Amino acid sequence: CASFQVRDTEAFF.

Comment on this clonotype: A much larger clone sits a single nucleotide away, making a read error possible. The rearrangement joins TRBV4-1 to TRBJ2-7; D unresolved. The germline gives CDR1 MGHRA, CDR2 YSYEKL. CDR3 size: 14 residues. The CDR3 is CASSQDLGSFEQYF. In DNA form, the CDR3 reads TGCGCCAGCAGCCAAGATCTGGGCTCCTTCGAGCAGTACTTC.

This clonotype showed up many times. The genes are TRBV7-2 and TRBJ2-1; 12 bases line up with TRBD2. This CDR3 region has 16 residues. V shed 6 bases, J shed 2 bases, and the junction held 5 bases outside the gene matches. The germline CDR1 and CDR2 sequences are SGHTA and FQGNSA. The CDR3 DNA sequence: TGTGCCAGCAGTCGACTAGCGGGAGTAACCTACAATGAGCAGTTCTTC. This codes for CASSRLAGVTYNEQFF.